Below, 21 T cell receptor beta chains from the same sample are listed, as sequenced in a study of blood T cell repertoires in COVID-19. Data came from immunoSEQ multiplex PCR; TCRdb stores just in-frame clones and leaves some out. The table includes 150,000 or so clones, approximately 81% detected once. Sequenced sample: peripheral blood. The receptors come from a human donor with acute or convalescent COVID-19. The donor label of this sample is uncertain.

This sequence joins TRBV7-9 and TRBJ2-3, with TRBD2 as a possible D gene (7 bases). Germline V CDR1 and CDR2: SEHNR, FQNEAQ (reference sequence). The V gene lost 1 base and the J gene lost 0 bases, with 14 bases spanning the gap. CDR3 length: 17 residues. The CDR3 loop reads CASSLGRGGLSTDTQYF. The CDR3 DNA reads TGTGCCAGCAGCTTAGGTAGGGGGGGGCTAAGCACAGATACGCAGTATTTT.

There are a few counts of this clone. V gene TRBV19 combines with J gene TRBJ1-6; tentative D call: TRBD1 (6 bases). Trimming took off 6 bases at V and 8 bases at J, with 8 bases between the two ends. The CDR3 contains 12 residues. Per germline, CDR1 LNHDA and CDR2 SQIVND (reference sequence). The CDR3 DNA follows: TGTGCCAGTAGGTACAGGGATTCACCCCTCCACTTT. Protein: CASRYRDSPLHF.

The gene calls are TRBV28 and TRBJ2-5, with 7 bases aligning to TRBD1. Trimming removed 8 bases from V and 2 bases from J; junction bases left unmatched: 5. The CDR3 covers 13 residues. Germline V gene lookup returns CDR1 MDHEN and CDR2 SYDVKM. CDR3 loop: CASGQALQETQYF. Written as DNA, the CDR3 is TGTGCCAGCGGACAGGCCTTACAAGAGACCCAGTACTTC.

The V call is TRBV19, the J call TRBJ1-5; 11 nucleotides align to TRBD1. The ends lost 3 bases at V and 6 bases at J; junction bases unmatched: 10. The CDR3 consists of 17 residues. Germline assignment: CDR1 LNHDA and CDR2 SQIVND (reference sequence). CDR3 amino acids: CASSIGGGQGGSQPQHF. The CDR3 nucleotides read TGTGCCAGTAGTATCGGCGGGGGACAGGGGGGAAGTCAGCCCCAGCATTTT.

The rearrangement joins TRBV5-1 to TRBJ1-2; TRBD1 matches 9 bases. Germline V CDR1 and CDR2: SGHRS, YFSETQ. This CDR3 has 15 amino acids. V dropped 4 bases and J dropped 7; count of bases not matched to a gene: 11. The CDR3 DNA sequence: TGCGCCAGCAGCGAGGGACAGGGCAGATTCGGTGGCTACACCTTC. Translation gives CASSEGQGRFGGYTF. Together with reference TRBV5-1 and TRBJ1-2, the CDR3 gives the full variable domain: KAGVTQTPRYLIKTRGQQVTLSCSPISGHRSVSWYQQTPGQGLQFLFEYFSETQRNKGNFPGRFSGRQFSNSRSEMNVSTLELGDSALYLCASSEGQGRFGGYTFGSGTRLTVV.

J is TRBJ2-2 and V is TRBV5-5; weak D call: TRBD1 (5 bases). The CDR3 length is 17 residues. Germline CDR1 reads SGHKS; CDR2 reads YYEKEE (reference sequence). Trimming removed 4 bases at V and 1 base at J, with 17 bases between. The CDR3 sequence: CASSIPYATGNTGELFF. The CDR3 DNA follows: TGTGCCAGCAGCATCCCATATGCTACAGGGAACACCGGGGAGCTGTTTTTT. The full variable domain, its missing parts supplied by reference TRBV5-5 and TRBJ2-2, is DAGVTQSPTHLIKTRGQQVTLRCSPISGHKSVSWYQQVLGQGPQFIFQYYEKEERGRGNFPDRFSARQFPNYSSELNVNALLLGDSALYLCASSIPYATGNTGELFFGEGSRLTVL.

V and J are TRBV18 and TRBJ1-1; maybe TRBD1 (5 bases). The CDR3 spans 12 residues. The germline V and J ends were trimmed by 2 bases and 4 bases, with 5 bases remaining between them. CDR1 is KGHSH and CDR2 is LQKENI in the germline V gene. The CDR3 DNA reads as TGTGCCAGCTCACCAGACAGCACTGAAGCTTTCTTT. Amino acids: CASSPDSTEAFF.

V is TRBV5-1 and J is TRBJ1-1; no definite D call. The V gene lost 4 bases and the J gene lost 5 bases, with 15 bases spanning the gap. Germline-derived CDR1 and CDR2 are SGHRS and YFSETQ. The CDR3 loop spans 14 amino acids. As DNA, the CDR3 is TGCGCCAGCAGCATGGATGGGTCGGGGACTGAAGCTTTCTTT. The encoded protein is CASSMDGSGTEAFF.

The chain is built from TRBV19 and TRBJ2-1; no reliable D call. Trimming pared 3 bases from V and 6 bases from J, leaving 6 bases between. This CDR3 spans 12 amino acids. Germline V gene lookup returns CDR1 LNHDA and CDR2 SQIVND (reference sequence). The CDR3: CASSIFSNEQFF. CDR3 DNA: TGTGCCAGTAGTATCTTCTCCAATGAGCAGTTCTTC.

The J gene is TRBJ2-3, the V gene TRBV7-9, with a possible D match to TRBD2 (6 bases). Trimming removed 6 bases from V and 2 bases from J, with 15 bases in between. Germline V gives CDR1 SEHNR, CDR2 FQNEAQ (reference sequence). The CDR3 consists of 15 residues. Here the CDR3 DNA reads TGTGCCAGCAGTACCTACCGGGGACTCACAGATACGCAGTATTTT. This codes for CASSTYRGLTDTQYF.

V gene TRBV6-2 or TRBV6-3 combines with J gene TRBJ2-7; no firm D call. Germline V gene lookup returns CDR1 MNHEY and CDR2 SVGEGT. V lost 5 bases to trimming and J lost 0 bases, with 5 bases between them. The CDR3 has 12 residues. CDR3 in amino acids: CASSRSSYEQYF. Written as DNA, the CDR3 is TGTGCCAGCAGTCGGAGCTCCTACGAGCAGTACTTC.

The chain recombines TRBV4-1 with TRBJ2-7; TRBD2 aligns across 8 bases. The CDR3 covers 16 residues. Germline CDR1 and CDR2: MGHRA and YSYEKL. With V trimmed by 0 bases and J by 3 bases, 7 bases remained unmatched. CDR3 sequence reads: CASSQDRTRGGYEQYF. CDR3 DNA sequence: TGCGCCAGCAGCCAAGATCGTACTCGGGGGGGCTACGAGCAGTACTTC.

The CDR3 sequence is CASSGGFTSQETQYF. CDR3 DNA: TGTGCCAGCAGCGGGGGGTTTACGAGCCAAGAGACCCAGTACTTC. V and J are TRBV2 and TRBJ2-5; 7 positions agree with TRBD2. Germline V CDR1 and CDR2: SNHLY, FYNNEI. The CDR3 sequence is 15 residues long. V gave up 6 bases and J gave up 1 base; unmatched junction bases: 8.

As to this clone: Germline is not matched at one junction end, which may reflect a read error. CDR3 in amino acids: CAGRQEITDTQYF. CDR3 bases: TGTGCCGGGAGACAGGAGATCACAGATACGCAGTATTTT. This chain uses TRBV30 with TRBJ2-3; TRBD1 might be the D (6 bases). CDR3 length equals 13 residues. CDR1 is GTSNPN and CDR2 is SVGIG in the germline V gene (reference sequence). Supplemented by reference TRBV30 and TRBJ2-3, the full variable domain reads SQTIHQWPATLVQPVGSPLSLECTVEGTSNPNLYWYRQAAGRGLQLLFYSVGIGQISSEVPQNLSASRPQDRQFILSSKKLLLSDSGFYLCAGRQEITDTQYFGPGTRLTVL.

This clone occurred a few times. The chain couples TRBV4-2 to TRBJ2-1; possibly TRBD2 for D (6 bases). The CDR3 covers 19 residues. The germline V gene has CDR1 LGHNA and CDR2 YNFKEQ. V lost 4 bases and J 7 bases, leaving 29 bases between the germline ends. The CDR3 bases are TGTGCCAGCAGCCTCCGAGCGGGTAGAACTACCGATTACGGGAATGAGCAGTTCTTC. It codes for CASSLRAGRTTDYGNEQFF.

The CDR3 DNA reads TGTGCCAGTAGTATAGGATACGGGGTTACTGAAGCTTTCTTT. It specifies CASSIGYGVTEAFF. The rearrangement joins TRBV19 to TRBJ1-1; D gene unclear. V was shortened by 1 base and J by 5 bases, with 11 bases between the two germline ends. Germline V CDR1 and CDR2: LNHDA, SQIVND (reference sequence). The CDR3 sequence is 14 residues long.

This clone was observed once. In DNA, the CDR3 is TGTGCCAGCAGCCGGCGGGGGAACCAAGAGACCCAGTACTTC. As protein: CASSRRGNQETQYF. The chain combines TRBV3-1 (or the pseudogene TRBV3-2) with TRBJ2-5; 7 positions agree with TRBD2. V was pared by 4 bases and J by 0 bases, with 2 bases of the junction left unmatched. CDR3 size: 14 residues. In germline, CDR1 is LGHDT, CDR2 YNNKEL (reference sequence).

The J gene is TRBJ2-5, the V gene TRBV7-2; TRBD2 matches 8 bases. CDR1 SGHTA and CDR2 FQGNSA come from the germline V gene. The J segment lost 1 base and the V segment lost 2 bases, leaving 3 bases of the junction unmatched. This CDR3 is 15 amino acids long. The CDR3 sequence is CASSLRRGVQETQYF. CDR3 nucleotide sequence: TGTGCCAGCAGCTTACGGCGGGGGGTCCAAGAGACCCAGTACTTC.

CDR3 protein: CSVGHRNTEAFF. CDR3 DNA: TGCAGCGTTGGACACCGGAACACTGAAGCTTTCTTT. The chain recombines TRBV29-1 with TRBJ1-1; D is ambiguous. Trimming cost V 4 bases and J 1 base, with 7 bases left between them. In germline, CDR1 is SQVTM, CDR2 ANQGSEA. The CDR3 contains 12 residues.

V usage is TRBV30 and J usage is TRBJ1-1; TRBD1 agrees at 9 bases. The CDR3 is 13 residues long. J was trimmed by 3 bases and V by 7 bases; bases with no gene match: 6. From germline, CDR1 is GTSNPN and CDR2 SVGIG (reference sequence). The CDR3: CALGGQGHTEAFF. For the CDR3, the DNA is TGTGCCTTGGGAGGACAGGGGCACACTGAAGCTTTCTTT.

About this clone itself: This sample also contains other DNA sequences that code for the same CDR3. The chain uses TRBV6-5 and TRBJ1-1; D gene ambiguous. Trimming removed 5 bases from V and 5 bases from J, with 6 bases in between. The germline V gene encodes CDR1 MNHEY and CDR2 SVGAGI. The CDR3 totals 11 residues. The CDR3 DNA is TGTGCCAGCAGTCGGGGAACTGAAGCTTTCTTT. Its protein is CASSRGTEAFF.